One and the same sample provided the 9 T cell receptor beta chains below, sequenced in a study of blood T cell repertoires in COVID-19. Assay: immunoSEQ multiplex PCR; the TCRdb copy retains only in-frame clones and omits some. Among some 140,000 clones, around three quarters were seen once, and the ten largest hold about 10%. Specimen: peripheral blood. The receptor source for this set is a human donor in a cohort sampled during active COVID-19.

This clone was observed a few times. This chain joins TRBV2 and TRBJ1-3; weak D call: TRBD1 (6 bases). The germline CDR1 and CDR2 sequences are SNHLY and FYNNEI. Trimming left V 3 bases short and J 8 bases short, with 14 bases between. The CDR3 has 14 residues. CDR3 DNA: TGTGCCAGCAGTGACTGGACAGCTGCGTACACCATATATTTT. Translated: CASSDWTAAYTIYF.

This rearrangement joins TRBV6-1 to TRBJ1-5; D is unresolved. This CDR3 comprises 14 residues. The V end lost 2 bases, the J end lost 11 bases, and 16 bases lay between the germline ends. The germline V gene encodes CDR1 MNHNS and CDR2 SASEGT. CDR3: CASSELFISVAQHF. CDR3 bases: TGTGCCAGCAGTGAATTATTCATCTCGGTGGCCCAGCATTTT.

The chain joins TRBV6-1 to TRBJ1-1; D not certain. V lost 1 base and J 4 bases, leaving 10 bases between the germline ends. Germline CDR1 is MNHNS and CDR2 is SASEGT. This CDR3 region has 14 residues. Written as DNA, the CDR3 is TGTGCCAGCAGTGAAGACGGGGTGGGCACTGAAGCTTTCTTT. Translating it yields CASSEDGVGTEAFF.

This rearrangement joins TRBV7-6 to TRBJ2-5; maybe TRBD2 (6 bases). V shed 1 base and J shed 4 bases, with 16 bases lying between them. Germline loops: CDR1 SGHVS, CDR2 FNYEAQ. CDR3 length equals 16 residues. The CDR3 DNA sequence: TGTGCCAGCAGCTTAGGTAGCGGATCCTTCGTAGAGACCCAGTACTTC. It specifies CASSLGSGSFVETQYF.

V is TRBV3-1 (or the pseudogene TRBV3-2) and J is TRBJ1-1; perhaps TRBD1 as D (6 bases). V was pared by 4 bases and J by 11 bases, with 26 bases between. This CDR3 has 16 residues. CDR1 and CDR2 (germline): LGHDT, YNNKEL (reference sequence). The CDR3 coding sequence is TGTGCCAGCAGCCCCAACCTGGGGGGGACACTCGTGCAGGCTTTCTTT. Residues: CASSPNLGGTLVQAFF.

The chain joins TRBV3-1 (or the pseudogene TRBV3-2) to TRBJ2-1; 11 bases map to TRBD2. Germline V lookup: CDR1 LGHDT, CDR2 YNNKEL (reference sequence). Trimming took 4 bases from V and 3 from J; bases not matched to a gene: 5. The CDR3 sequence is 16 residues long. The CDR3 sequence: CASSRSGTSGYNEQFF. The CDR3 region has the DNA TGTGCCAGCAGCCGTTCCGGGACTAGCGGCTACAATGAGCAGTTCTTC.

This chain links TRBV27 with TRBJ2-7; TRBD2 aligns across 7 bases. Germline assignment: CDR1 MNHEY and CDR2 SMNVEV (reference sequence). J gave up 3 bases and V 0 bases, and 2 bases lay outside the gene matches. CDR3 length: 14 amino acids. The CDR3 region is CASSLSRTSYEQYF. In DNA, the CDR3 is TGTGCCAGCAGTTTATCGAGGACTAGCTACGAGCAGTACTTC.

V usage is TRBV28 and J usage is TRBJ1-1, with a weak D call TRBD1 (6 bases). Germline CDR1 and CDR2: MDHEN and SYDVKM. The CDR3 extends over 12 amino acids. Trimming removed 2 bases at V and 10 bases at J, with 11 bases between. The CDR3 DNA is TGTGCCAGCAGTTTAACCGGACAGCGAGCTTTCTTT. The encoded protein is CASSLTGQRAFF.

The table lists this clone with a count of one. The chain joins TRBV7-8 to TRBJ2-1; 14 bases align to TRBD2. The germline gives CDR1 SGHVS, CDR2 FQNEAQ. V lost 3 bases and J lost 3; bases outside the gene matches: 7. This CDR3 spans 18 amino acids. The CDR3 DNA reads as TGTGCCAGCAGCTTTTTCCGACTAGCGGGGGGGTTCTACAATGAGCAGTTCTTC. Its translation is CASSFFRLAGGFYNEQFF.